A single sample is the source of the 2 T cell receptor beta chains below, sequenced in a study of blood T cell repertoires in COVID-19. Produced via immunoSEQ multiplex PCR; TCRdb's table is partial and in-frame only. The sample includes around 140,000 clones, 70% to 90% seen only once; the top ten take less than 2%. The sequenced material came from peripheral blood. Source of these receptors: a man between 65 and 85 years old with acute or convalescent COVID-19.

The gene calls are TRBV3-1 (or the pseudogene TRBV3-2) and TRBJ1-1; D is unresolved. The CDR3 has 16 residues. CDR1 is LGHDT and CDR2 is YNNKEL in the germline V gene (reference sequence). Trimming cost V 0 bases and J 6 bases, with 17 bases left between them. The CDR3 loop reads CASSQDFRGRWAEAFF. The CDR3 DNA follows: TGTGCCAGCAGCCAAGATTTTCGCGGGAGGTGGGCTGAAGCTTTCTTT.

This clone was detected only once. The CDR3 spells CASSLVTGAVRDTQYF. The CDR3 region has the DNA TGTGCCAGCAGCTTGGTGACAGGGGCTGTACGAGATACGCAGTATTTT. The chain employs TRBV5-6 and TRBJ2-3; 8 bases fit TRBD1. V lost 0 bases, J lost 5 bases, and 8 bases stayed unmatched. The CDR3 covers 16 residues. CDR1 and CDR2 (germline): SGHDT, YYEEEE.